The rows below give T cell receptor beta chains drawn from one sample of a study of cytomegalovirus exposure and HLA in healthy donors. Clones were read by immunoSEQ multiplex PCR, and TCRdb kept only the in-frame ones, dropping some. The data contain about 150,000 clones, roughly four fifths of them singletons. The specimen was PBMCs. These receptors all stem from a female donor in good health and CMV-seropositive. The CDR3 runs from the conserved cysteine through the conserved F or W. Each record gives: CDR3 length, V gene, J gene, D gene, clone size, CDR3 DNA, CDR3 protein. A D gene is named only where the DNA matches it firmly. Clone size appears in some rows only: once, few, many, or a class for an expanded clone.

cdr3_length: 17; v_call: TRBV7-8; j_call: TRBJ2-2; d_call: TRBD1; clone_size: -; cdr3_nt: TGTGCCAGCAGCTTTCCCCGTGACAGGGGGCGTCACGGGGAGCTGTTTTTT; cdr3_aa: CASSFPRDRGRHGELFF
cdr3_length: 15; v_call: TRBV9; j_call: TRBJ2-7; d_call: -; clone_size: -; cdr3_nt: TGTGCCAGCAGCGTAGGGCCGGGGAGCTCCTACGAGCAGTACTTC; cdr3_aa: CASSVGPGSSYEQYF
cdr3_length: 14; v_call: TRBV27; j_call: TRBJ1-2; d_call: TRBD1; clone_size: -; cdr3_nt: TGTGCCACCAGCGGGGGACAGGGGGCCTGGGGCTACACCTTC; cdr3_aa: CATSGGQGAWGYTF
cdr3_length: 16; v_call: TRBV10-1; j_call: TRBJ2-3; d_call: -; clone_size: -; cdr3_nt: TGCGCCAGCAGCTCCAACAATCCAGGGTGGAGCGATACGCAGTATTTT; cdr3_aa: CASSSNNPGWSDTQYF
cdr3_length: 16; v_call: TRBV18; j_call: TRBJ1-5; d_call: TRBD1; clone_size: -; cdr3_nt: TGTGCCAGCTCACCAGGGACAGGGATAATCAATCAGCCCCAGCATTTT; cdr3_aa: CASSPGTGIINQPQHF
cdr3_length: 13; v_call: TRBV19; j_call: TRBJ2-3; d_call: -; clone_size: -; cdr3_nt: TGTGCCAGTAGTATGGCGGTAACAGATACGCAGTATTTT; cdr3_aa: CASSMAVTDTQYF
cdr3_length: 14; v_call: TRBV5-4; j_call: TRBJ2-7; d_call: TRBD1; clone_size: -; cdr3_nt: TGTGCCAGCAGCTTAGCACAGGGGGTCTACGAGCAGTACTTC; cdr3_aa: CASSLAQGVYEQYF
cdr3_length: 18; v_call: TRBV14; j_call: TRBJ2-2; d_call: TRBD1; clone_size: -; cdr3_nt: TGTGCCAGCAGCCAAGATCTGTGGACAGGGTTAGCAACCGGGGAGCTGTTTTTT; cdr3_aa: CASSQDLWTGLATGELFF
cdr3_length: 15; v_call: TRBV5-1; j_call: TRBJ2-1; d_call: TRBD2; clone_size: -; cdr3_nt: TGCGCCAGCAGCTTGGTGACTAGCGGGGATACGGAGCAGTTCTTC; cdr3_aa: CASSLVTSGDTEQFF
cdr3_length: 15; v_call: TRBV14; j_call: TRBJ1-1; d_call: -; clone_size: -; cdr3_nt: TGTGCCAGCAGCGAATCGACAGGATTCAACACTGAAGCTTTCTTT; cdr3_aa: CASSESTGFNTEAFF
cdr3_length: 15; v_call: TRBV6-1; j_call: TRBJ2-3; d_call: TRBD2; clone_size: few; cdr3_nt: TGTGCCAGCCGTGCCGAGCGGGGGTCTTCCGATACGCAGTATTTT; cdr3_aa: CASRAERGSSDTQYF